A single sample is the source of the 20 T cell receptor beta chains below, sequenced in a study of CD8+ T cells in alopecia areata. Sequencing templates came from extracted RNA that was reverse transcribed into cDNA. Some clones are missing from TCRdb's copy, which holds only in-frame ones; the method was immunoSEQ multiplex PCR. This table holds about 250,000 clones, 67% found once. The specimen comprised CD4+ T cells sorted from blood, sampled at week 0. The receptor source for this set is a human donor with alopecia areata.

The CDR3 DNA reads as TGTGCCAGCAGTGAATGGGGTATTACCTGGGCCCAGTACTTC. Protein: CASSEWGITWAQYF. J is TRBJ2-5 and V is TRBV25-1; D gene unclear. The germline gives CDR1 MGHDK, CDR2 SYGVNS. The CDR3 totals 14 residues. The germline V and J ends were trimmed by 1 base and 9 bases, with 15 bases remaining between them. The whole variable domain, filled in from reference TRBV25-1 and TRBJ2-5, reads EADIYQTPRYLVIGTGKKITLECSQTMGHDKMYWYQQDPGMELHLIHYSYGVNSTEKGDLSSESTVSRIRTEHFPLTLESARPSHTSQYLCASSEWGITWAQYFGPGTRLLVL.

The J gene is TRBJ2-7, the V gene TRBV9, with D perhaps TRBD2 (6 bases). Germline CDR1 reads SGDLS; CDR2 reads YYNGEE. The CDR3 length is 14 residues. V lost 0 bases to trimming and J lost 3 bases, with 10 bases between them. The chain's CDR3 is CASSVDGGSYEQYF. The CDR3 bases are TGTGCCAGCAGCGTAGACGGGGGTAGCTACGAGCAGTACTTC.

The CDR3 nucleotides read TGTGCCTGGAGTGTACGAGAGGGGTATAATTCACCCCTCCACTTT. Translating it yields CAWSVREGYNSPLHF. The chain carries TRBV30 and TRBJ1-6, with D maybe TRBD1 (5 bases). CDR3 size: 15 residues. Trimming cost V 0 bases and J 4 bases, with 10 bases left between them. Germline-derived CDR1 and CDR2 are GTSNPN and SVGIG (reference sequence). Full variable domain (outside the CDR3, taken from reference TRBV30 and TRBJ1-6): SQTIHQWPATLVQPVGSPLSLECTVEGTSNPNLYWYRQAAGRGLQLLFYSVGIGQISSEVPQNLSASRPQDRQFILSSKKLLLSDSGFYLCAWSVREGYNSPLHFGNGTRLTVT.

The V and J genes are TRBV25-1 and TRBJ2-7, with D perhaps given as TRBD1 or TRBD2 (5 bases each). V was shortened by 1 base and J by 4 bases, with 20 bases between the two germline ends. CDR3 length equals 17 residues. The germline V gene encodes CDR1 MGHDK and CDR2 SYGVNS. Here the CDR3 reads CASSESRGRDRRYEQYF. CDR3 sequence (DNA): TGTGCCAGCAGTGAATCTCGGGGCAGGGATCGACGTTACGAGCAGTACTTC.

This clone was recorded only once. CDR3 region: CATGGGLAREQFF. The CDR3 DNA sequence: TGTGCCACCGGCGGGGGACTAGCACGAGAGCAGTTCTTC. The V gene is TRBV5-6, the J gene TRBJ2-1; 9 bases match TRBD2. The CDR3 has 13 residues. Germline CDR1 and CDR2: SGHDT and YYEEEE. Losses at the gene ends were 9 bases for V and 10 bases for J; bases not matched to a gene: 11. The entire variable domain, with the rest obtained from reference TRBV5-6 and TRBJ2-1, is as follows: DAGVTQSPTHLIKTRGQQVTLRCSPKSGHDTVSWYQQALGQGPQFIFQYYEEEERQRGNFPDRFSGHQFPNYSSELNVNALLLGDSALYLCATGGGLAREQFFGPGTRLTVL.

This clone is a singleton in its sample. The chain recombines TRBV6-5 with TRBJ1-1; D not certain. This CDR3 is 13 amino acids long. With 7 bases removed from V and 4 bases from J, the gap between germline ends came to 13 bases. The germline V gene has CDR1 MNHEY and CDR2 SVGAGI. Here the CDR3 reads CASTRVGVTEAFF. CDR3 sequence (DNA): TGTGCCAGCACCCGGGTCGGGGTCACTGAAGCTTTCTTT.

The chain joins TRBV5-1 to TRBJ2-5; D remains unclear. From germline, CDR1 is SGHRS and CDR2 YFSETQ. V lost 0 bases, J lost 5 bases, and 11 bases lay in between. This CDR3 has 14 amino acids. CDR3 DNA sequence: TGCGCCAGCAGCTTGGTGGCACCCCAGGAGACCCAGTACTTC. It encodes CASSLVAPQETQYF. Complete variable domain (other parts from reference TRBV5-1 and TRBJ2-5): KAGVTQTPRYLIKTRGQQVTLSCSPISGHRSVSWYQQTPGQGLQFLFEYFSETQRNKGNFPGRFSGRQFSNSRSEMNVSTLELGDSALYLCASSLVAPQETQYFGPGTRLLVL.

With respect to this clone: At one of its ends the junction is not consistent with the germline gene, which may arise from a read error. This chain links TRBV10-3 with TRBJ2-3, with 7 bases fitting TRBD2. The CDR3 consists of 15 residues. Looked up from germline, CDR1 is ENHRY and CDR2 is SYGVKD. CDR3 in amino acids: CAINEGLTGTDTQYF. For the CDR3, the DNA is TGTGCCATCAATGAGGGACTAACGGGCACAGATACGCAGTATTTT.

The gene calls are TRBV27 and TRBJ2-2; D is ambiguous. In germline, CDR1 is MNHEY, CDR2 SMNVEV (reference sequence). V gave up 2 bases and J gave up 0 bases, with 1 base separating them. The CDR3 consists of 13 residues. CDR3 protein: CASSLPNTGELFF. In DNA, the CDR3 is TGTGCCAGCAGTTTACCGAACACCGGGGAGCTGTTTTTT.

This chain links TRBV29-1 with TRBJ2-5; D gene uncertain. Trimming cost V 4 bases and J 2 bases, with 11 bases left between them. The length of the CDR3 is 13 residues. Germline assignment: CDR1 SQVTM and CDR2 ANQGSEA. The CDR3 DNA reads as TGCAGCGTTGGAGGTTGGGCTCAAGAGACCCAGTACTTC. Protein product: CSVGGWAQETQYF.

This CDR3 reads CASSQGTYGYTF. The CDR3 region has the DNA TGTGCCAGCAGTCAAGGGACCTATGGCTACACCTTC. This sequence joins TRBV7-9 and TRBJ1-2; D perhaps matches TRBD1 (5 bases). Germline V gene sequence: CDR1 SEHNR, CDR2 FQNEAQ (reference sequence). V lost 6 bases and J 4 bases, leaving 9 bases between the germline ends. The CDR3 spans 12 residues.

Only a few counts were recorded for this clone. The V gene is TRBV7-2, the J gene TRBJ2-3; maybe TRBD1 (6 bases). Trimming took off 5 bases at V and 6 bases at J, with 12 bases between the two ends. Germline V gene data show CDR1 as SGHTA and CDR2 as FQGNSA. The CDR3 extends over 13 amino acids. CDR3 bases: TGTGCCAGCAGCGCTCAGGGGTGGGATACGCAGTATTTT. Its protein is CASSAQGWDTQYF.

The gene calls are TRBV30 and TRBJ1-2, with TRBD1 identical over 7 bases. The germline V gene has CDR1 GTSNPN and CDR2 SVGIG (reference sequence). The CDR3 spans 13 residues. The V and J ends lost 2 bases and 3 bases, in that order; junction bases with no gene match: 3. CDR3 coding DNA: TGTGCCTGGAGTCCGGGACAGTACTATGGCTACACCTTC. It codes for CAWSPGQYYGYTF. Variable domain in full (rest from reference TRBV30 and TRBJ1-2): SQTIHQWPATLVQPVGSPLSLECTVEGTSNPNLYWYRQAAGRGLQLLFYSVGIGQISSEVPQNLSASRPQDRQFILSSKKLLLSDSGFYLCAWSPGQYYGYTFGSGTRLTVV.

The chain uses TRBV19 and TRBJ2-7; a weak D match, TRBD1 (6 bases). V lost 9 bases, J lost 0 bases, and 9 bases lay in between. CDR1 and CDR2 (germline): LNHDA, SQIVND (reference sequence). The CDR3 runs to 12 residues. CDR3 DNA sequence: TGTGCCAGCGAGGACAGCTCCTACGAGCAGTACTTC. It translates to CASEDSSYEQYF.

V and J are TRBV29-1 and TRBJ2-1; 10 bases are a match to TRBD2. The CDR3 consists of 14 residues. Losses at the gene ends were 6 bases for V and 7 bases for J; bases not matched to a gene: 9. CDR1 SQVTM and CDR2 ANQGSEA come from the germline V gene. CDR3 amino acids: CSVARAGGTNEQFF. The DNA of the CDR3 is TGCAGCGTAGCAAGAGCGGGGGGGACGAATGAGCAGTTCTTC.

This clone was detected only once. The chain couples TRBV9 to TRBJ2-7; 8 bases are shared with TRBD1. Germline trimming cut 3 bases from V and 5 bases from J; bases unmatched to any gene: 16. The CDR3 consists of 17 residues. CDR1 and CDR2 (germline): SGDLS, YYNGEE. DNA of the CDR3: TGTGCCAGCAGCGCCCGACTCGACAGGGGATTTGACAACGAGCAGTACTTC. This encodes CASSARLDRGFDNEQYF.

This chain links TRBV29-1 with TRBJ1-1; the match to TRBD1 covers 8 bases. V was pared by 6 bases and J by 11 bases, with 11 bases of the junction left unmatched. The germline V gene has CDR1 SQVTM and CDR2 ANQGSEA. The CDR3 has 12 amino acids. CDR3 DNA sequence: TGCAGCGTGGGGGGACAGGCGGCTCCGGCTTTCTTT. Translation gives CSVGGQAAPAFF.

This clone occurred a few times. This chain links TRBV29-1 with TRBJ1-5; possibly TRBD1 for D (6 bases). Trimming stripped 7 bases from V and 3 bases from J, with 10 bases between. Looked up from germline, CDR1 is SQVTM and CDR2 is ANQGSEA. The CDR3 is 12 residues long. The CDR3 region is CSARDTNQPQHF. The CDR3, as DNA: TGCAGCGCCCGGGACACCAATCAGCCCCAGCATTTT.

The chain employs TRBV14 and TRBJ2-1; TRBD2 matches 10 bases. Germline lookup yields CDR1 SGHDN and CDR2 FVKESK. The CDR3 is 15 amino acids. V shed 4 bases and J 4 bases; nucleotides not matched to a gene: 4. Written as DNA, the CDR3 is TGTGCCAGCAGCCTAGCGGGGGGCTATTACAATGAGCAGTTCTTC. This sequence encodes CASSLAGGYYNEQFF. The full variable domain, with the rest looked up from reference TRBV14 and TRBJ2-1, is EAGVTQFPSHSVIEKGQTVTLRCDPISGHDNLYWYRRVMGKEIKFLLHFVKESKQDESGMPNNRFLAERTGGTYSTLKVQPAELEDSGVYFCASSLAGGYYNEQFFGPGTRLTVL.

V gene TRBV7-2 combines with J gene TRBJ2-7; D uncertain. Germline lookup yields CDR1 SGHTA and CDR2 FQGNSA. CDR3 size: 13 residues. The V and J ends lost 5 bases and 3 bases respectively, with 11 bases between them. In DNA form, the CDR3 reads TGTGCCAGCAGCCCTCTACCGGGCTACGAGCAGTACTTC. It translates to CASSPLPGYEQYF.